This TCR beta chain was obtained from a study of shared clonotypes between healthy human individuals (dated by TCRdb to 2020 to 2022). Background on the whole study: A few men and two women, aged 18 to 49 years, made up the cohort. For each donor, CD4 naive and CD4 memory were each run on three plates, CD8 naive on two plates, and CD8 memory on one plate. The study deeply sequenced blood TCR repertoires of five healthy adults to estimate repertoire size and the extent of clonotype sharing between individuals. To increase sequencing depth and limit assay-specific biases, TCR repertoire library preparation and sequencing were carried out by different laboratories using diverse techniques. Between about 0.94 and 8.9 billion PBMCs per donor were obtained by leukapheresis. Broader findings and caveats from the paper: Even with the large sequencing depth, rarefaction of the sorted-subset datasets indicated that sequencing was incomplete. Based on pairwise subsampling, the degree of clonotype sharing among donors was expected to be affected by sequencing depth. The genetic and exposure-history diversity represented was limited by the small number of donors. Larger estimated clonotype richness was generally found for naive subsets than for memory subsets. About 4.5% of naive CD4, 3.5% of naive CD8, 2.3% of memory CD4, and less than 0.45% of memory CD8 clonotypes were shared across four donors. Compared with non-shared clonotypes, the clonotypes found in all four sorted-subset donors had higher generation probabilities. Sampling was restricted to blood, and TCR repertoires in tissue are likely to differ from TCR repertoires in blood.

As to this clone: No cognate antigen has been identified for it. No qualities accompany the bases; no much larger clone lies one base away.

Using the deep immunoSEQ assay, multiplex PCR amplified TCR CDR3 regions from genomic DNA. Genomic DNA extracted from each cell subset was distributed evenly over all wells of several immunoSEQ 96-well plates, and each plate served as one replicate. For sorted subsets, roughly 200 ng of genomic DNA, equivalent to roughly 33,000 T cell genomes, went into each replicate PCR. The purified libraries were quantified using a Qubit 3.0 fluorometer, sized with a Bioanalyzer 2100, and then quantified again using the KAPA Library Quantification kit. Every immunoSEQ 96-well plate was sequenced on a separate single-read 150-cycle Illumina NextSeq 550 flow cell. Turning to the authors' computational methods: Because the immunoSEQ output included only junctional sequences and no quality scores, the filtering could not be the same as the filtering used for full-length reads. Sequences were annotated with PyIR, a Python wrapper for IgBLAST v1.9, using IMGT germline references to assign V/J genes and CDR3. Reads were filtered out if the reads had weak V/J assignments (E-value above 1e-6), no CDR3, stop codons, out-of-frame junctions, or ambiguous translated residues. V3J clonotypes were defined by identical inferred V gene, J gene, and CDR3 amino acid sequence. To compute the percentage overlap between repertoires, the number of shared unique clonotypes was divided by the size of the smaller repertoire. RTK rarefaction, the Chao1 estimator, and Recon v2.1 estimates of unobserved clonotypes were used to assess repertoire richness. Generation probabilities for all TCRbeta clonotypes obtained by the gDNA method from a handful of donors were computed using OLGA. TCRdb holds this immuneACCESS table with in-frame rearrangements only. Some clones are missing; in checked studies, unresolved V genes explain under half, and the rest has no known cause. V, J and clone size reflect that table, while D and trimming were determined from the DNA. For this sample the table gives about 600,000 clones, of which 97% were detected only once. The top ten clonotypes cover about 0.06% of the sample.

The CDR3, from cysteine to phenylalanine, totals 13 residues. Only the CDR3 portion is preserved as DNA: 39 bases, with reading frame beginning at the first base. V has 8 bases trimmed and J has 4 bases trimmed; junction bases matching no gene number 4. Looking up the germline V gene yields CDR1 MDHEN and CDR2 SYDVKM. Donors were healthy HIV-negative adults with no recently reported acute infections or vaccinations. Every donor was a Caucasian adult living in Nashville, Tennessee, USA. CD4+ T cells were enriched by magnetic negative selection; naive cells were then positively selected on CD45RA, and the negative fraction formed the memory subset. Blood was collected by leukapheresis, and PBMCs were isolated by Ficoll-Histopaque density gradient centrifugation and then cryopreserved in liquid nitrogen vapor phase. Analytical flow cytometry was used to check the purity and quantity of every magnetically sorted T cell population. Each sorted fraction had its genomic DNA isolated and then quantified by UV absorbance on a Nanodrop 2000c.

The sequence came from a woman aged 30 to 39 in good health. The sequenced material came from naive CD4+ T cells sorted from blood. Taken with the paper, the label for cell subset or site translates to: CD45RA+ positively selected. The chain couples TRBV28 to TRBJ1-5; TRBD1 matches 8 bases in the middle. CDR3 region: CASGDRKNQPQHF. The sequence in DNA is TGTGCCAGCGGGGACAGGAAAAATCAGCCCCAGCATTTT.